Below are 27 T cell receptor beta chains sequenced from a single sample in a study of shared clonotypes between healthy human individuals. Method: immunoSEQ multiplex PCR; TCRdb's copy keeps in-frame clones and lacks some. The sample shows about 490,000 clones, less than 80% of them seen only once. Material: PBMCs. These receptors were taken from a woman aged 40 to 55 in good health. Some clones in this sample may be carry-over from other donors' samples.

The chain couples TRBV7-8 to TRBJ2-5; 9 nucleotides match TRBD2. Looked up from germline, CDR1 is SGHVS and CDR2 is FQNEAQ. J gave up 5 bases and V 6 bases, and 7 bases lay outside the gene matches. The CDR3 is 14 residues long. The CDR3 nucleotides are TGTGCCAGCAGTTATAGCGGGAGACGGGAGACCCAGTACTTC. Protein sequence: CASSYSGRRETQYF.

V gene TRBV19 combines with J gene TRBJ2-7; 7 nucleotides agree with TRBD2. The CDR3 is made up of 14 amino acids. The germline V gene has CDR1 LNHDA and CDR2 SQIVND (reference sequence). V was clipped by 3 bases and J by 4 bases; unmatched bases: 6. The CDR3 nucleotides are TGTGCCAGTAGTATTGGCGGGAGTTTATACGAGCAGTACTTC. Its translation is CASSIGGSLYEQYF. Supplemented by reference TRBV19 and TRBJ2-7, the full variable domain reads DGGITQSPKYLFRKEGQNVTLSCEQNLNHDAMYWYRQDPGQGLRLIYYSQIVNDFQKGDIAEGYSVSREKKESFPLTVTSAQKNPTAFYLCASSIGGSLYEQYFGPGTRLTVT.

The gene calls are TRBV12-2 and TRBJ2-1; the table calls TRBD1, which could not be checked here. TRBV12-2 represents a pseudogene. The CDR3 extends over 17 amino acids. CDR3 amino acids: CASRLAYPGMAYNEQFF. The CDR3 region has the DNA TGTGCAAGTCGCTTAGCGTACCCAGGGATGGCCTACAATGAGCAGTTCTTC.

V usage is TRBV18 and J usage is TRBJ1-2; D gene ambiguous. Trimming removed 3 bases from V and 0 bases from J, with 14 bases in between. CDR1 is KGHSH, CDR2 LQKENI, per germline. CDR3 length equals 16 residues. The CDR3 sequence: CASSPLADPTNYGYTF. Here the CDR3 DNA reads TGTGCCAGCTCACCCCTGGCGGACCCTACTAACTATGGCTACACCTTC.

This chain connects TRBV28 to TRBJ1-4; D might be TRBD1 (5 bases). CDR1 MDHEN and CDR2 SYDVKM come from the germline V gene. Trimming took 1 base from V and 4 from J, leaving 10 bases between them. The CDR3 runs to 15 residues. The CDR3, as DNA: TGTGCCAGCAGTTTATCGTCAGGGATTAATGAAAAACTGTTTTTT. This encodes CASSLSSGINEKLFF.

This clone was detected once. The rearrangement links TRBV9 to TRBJ2-3; D is tentatively TRBD1 or TRBD2 (5 bases each). Trimming shortened V by 0 bases and J by 8 bases, and 13 bases separated the two germline ends. There are 14 residues in the CDR3. The germline V gene has CDR1 SGDLS and CDR2 YYNGEE. The chain's CDR3 is CASSVVGELGTQYF. In DNA, the CDR3 is TGTGCCAGCAGCGTAGTGGGGGAGTTGGGTACGCAGTATTTT.

The chain combines TRBV6-4 with TRBJ2-3; perhaps D is TRBD1 or TRBD2 (6 bases each). The CDR3 has 14 amino acids. Per the germline V gene, CDR1 is MRHNA and CDR2 is SNTAGT. Deletions cut 4 bases from V and 4 bases from J, with 12 bases between. The chain's CDR3 is CASSARGGADTQYF. The DNA of the CDR3 is TGTGCCAGCAGTGCCAGGGGAGGCGCAGATACGCAGTATTTT.

With regard to this clone: It may be a read error: a sequence one base away is much more abundant. The chain recombines TRBV2 with TRBJ2-7; the D is unclear. Trimming removed 8 bases at V and 4 bases at J, with 6 bases between. Germline V gives CDR1 SNHLY, CDR2 FYNNEI. This CDR3 is built from 10 residues. Here the CDR3 DNA reads TGTGCCAGCGGACGATACGAGCAGTACTTC. This gives the protein CASGRYEQYF.

This chain connects TRBV27 to TRBJ2-7; TRBD1 or TRBD2 may be the D gene (5 bases each). In germline, CDR1 is MNHEY, CDR2 SMNVEV (reference sequence). The CDR3 has 11 amino acids. Trimming took 4 bases from V and 6 from J, leaving 7 bases between them. In DNA, the CDR3 is TGTGCCAGCAGTTCTGGGACCGAGCAGTACTTC. Translation gives CASSSGTEQYF.

This chain joins TRBV5-1 and TRBJ2-7; 8 bases match TRBD1. Germline trimming cut 0 bases from V and 4 bases from J; bases unmatched to any gene: 9. This CDR3 is built from 16 residues. Germline lookup yields CDR1 SGHRS and CDR2 YFSETQ. CDR3 amino acids: CASSLVVDRGLYEQYF. CDR3 coding DNA: TGCGCCAGCAGCTTGGTTGTAGACAGGGGTCTTTACGAGCAGTACTTC.

The V call is TRBV13, the J call TRBJ2-5; D unresolved. Germline-derived CDR1 and CDR2 are PRHDT and FYEKMQ (reference sequence). The CDR3 is 13 residues long. Trimming removed 1 base at V and 4 bases at J, with 7 bases between. In DNA, the CDR3 is TGTGCCAGCAGCTTAGATCCACGAGAGACCCAGTACTTC. This gives the protein CASSLDPRETQYF.

The rearrangement joins TRBV7-2 to TRBJ1-3; a weak D match, TRBD1 (5 bases). The CDR3 is 15 residues long. The germline V and J ends were trimmed by 5 bases and 3 bases, with 14 bases remaining between them. CDR1 is SGHTA, CDR2 FQGNSA, per germline. CDR3 bases: TGTGCCAGCAGCCAGGAGGGGCTCCTTGGAAACACCATATATTTT. Encoded protein: CASSQEGLLGNTIYF.

A note on this clone: A much larger clone sits a single nucleotide away, making a read error possible. The rearrangement joins TRBV7-9 to TRBJ1-3; TRBD1 might be the D (5 bases). CDR1 is SEHNR and CDR2 is FQNEAQ in the germline V gene (reference sequence). The V and J ends lost 4 bases and 0 bases respectively, with 16 bases between them. This CDR3 is 17 amino acids long. CDR3 in DNA: TGTGCCAGCAGCTCACGTACCGGGACCAACTCTGGAAACACCATATATTTT. This sequence encodes CASSSRTGTNSGNTIYF.

V is TRBV7-3 and J is TRBJ2-1; TRBD2 matches 8 bases. Germline V gene sequence: CDR1 SGHTA, CDR2 FQGTGA. J was trimmed by 8 bases and V by 1 base; bases with no gene match: 7. The CDR3 consists of 15 residues. CDR3: CASSLMAGGRDEQFF. For the CDR3, the DNA is TGTGCCAGCAGCTTAATGGCGGGAGGCAGGGATGAGCAGTTCTTC.

The V and J genes are TRBV5-5 and TRBJ2-5; 11 bases agree with TRBD1. Germline trimming cut 3 bases from V and 7 bases from J; bases unmatched to any gene: 5. CDR1 is SGHKS, CDR2 YYEKEE, per germline (reference sequence). This CDR3 region has 14 residues. The CDR3 loop is CASSSGQGAGTQYF. DNA of the CDR3: TGTGCCAGCAGCTCCGGACAGGGGGCTGGGACCCAGTACTTC.

The chain carries TRBV6-5 and TRBJ1-4; a possible D gene is TRBD1 (5 bases). This CDR3 has 15 amino acids. V was pared by 1 base and J by 2 bases, with 8 bases between. Germline-derived CDR1 and CDR2 are MNHEY and SVGAGI. In DNA form, the CDR3 reads TGTGCCAGCAGTTACTTCGGGGCCACTAATGAAAAACTGTTTTTT. It yields the protein CASSYFGATNEKLFF.

The sample holds a few counts of this clone. CDR3 amino acids: CASKSSWDTEAFF. The CDR3, as DNA: TGTGCCAGCAAGAGCTCTTGGGACACTGAAGCTTTCTTT. The chain has TRBV6-4 and TRBJ1-1; no clear D gene. Germline lookup yields CDR1 MRHNA and CDR2 SNTAGT. The length of the CDR3 is 13 residues. V dropped 7 bases and J dropped 3 bases, with 12 bases sitting between them.

This chain joins TRBV13 and TRBJ2-3; weak D call: TRBD1 (6 bases). The ends were cut back, 4 bases at V and 4 bases at J, with 12 bases in the middle. Per germline, CDR1 PRHDT and CDR2 FYEKMQ (reference sequence). This CDR3 is 14 amino acids long. The CDR3 DNA follows: TGTGCCAGCAGCTACGCAGGGGCCGCAGATACGCAGTATTTT. Protein product: CASSYAGAADTQYF.

J is TRBJ2-2 and V is TRBV7-2; tentatively, D is TRBD2 (6 bases). The CDR3 length is 13 residues. CDR1 SGHTA and CDR2 FQGNSA come from the germline V gene. Between the trimmed V and J ends, which lost 5 bases and 5 bases, there was a span of 9 bases. The CDR3, as DNA: TGTGCCAGCAGCACGGGACTTACCGGGGAGCTGTTTTTT. Residues: CASSTGLTGELFF. The entire variable domain, with the rest obtained from reference TRBV7-2 and TRBJ2-2, is as follows: GAGVSQSPSNKVTEKGKDVELRCDPISGHTALYWYRQSLGQGLEFLIYFQGNSAPDKSGLPSDRFSAERTGGSVSTLTIQRTQQEDSAVYLCASSTGLTGELFFGEGSRLTVL.

CDR3 residues: CASISSNTYEQYF. The CDR3 DNA reads TGTGCCAGTATATCTAGCAACACCTACGAGCAGTACTTC. V gene TRBV19 combines with J gene TRBJ2-7, with D possibly matching TRBD2 (5 bases). CDR3 size: 13 residues. Germline V gene data show CDR1 as LNHDA and CDR2 as SQIVND (reference sequence). Trimming pared 7 bases from V and 2 bases from J, leaving 12 bases between.

Details on this clone: A far bigger clonotype differs at one base, so this is likely a read error. This rearrangement joins TRBV29-1 to TRBJ2-2; 10 bases line up with TRBD2. The CDR3 has 16 amino acids. In germline, CDR1 is SQVTM, CDR2 ANQGSEA. The CDR3 bases are TGCAGCGTTGGGGCTAGCGGGAGCCTCTTGTCCGGGGAGCTGGTTTTT. Amino acids: CSVGASGSLLSGELVF.

V usage is TRBV6-1 and J usage is TRBJ1-1; perhaps TRBD1 as D (5 bases). This CDR3 is built from 14 residues. The V and J ends lost 6 bases and 0 bases respectively, with 11 bases between them. Germline loops: CDR1 MNHNS, CDR2 SASEGT. The CDR3 is CASRPGTLNTEAFF. The CDR3 coding sequence is TGTGCCAGCAGGCCAGGGACCTTGAACACTGAAGCTTTCTTT.

This chain joins TRBV7-3 and TRBJ1-1, with D unresolved. V shed 5 bases and J shed 3 bases, with 10 bases lying between them. This CDR3 comprises 13 residues. The V gene's germline CDR1 is SGHTA and CDR2 FQGTGA. CDR3 sequence: CASSLDRDTEAFF. In DNA, the CDR3 is TGTGCCAGCAGCCTCGATCGGGACACTGAAGCTTTCTTT.

For this clone: Sequence at one end of the junction differs from germline and may be a read error. J is TRBJ2-1 and V is TRBV6-1; tentative D call: TRBD1 (7 bases). Germline CDR1 MNHNS, CDR2 SASEGT. The CDR3 contains 13 residues. For the CDR3, the DNA is TGTGCCGGCAGTCCCCAGGGGGGAAATGAGCAGTTCTTC. This encodes CAGSPQGGNEQFF.

The V and J genes are TRBV5-1 and TRBJ2-5; possible D gene TRBD1, 6 bases. Trimming removed 0 bases from V and 5 bases from J, with 17 bases in between. Germline lookup yields CDR1 SGHRS and CDR2 YFSETQ. The CDR3 covers 16 residues. The CDR3 nucleotides read TGCGCCAGCAGCTTGGATCTGGGGGCCGGGTCGGAGACCCAGTACTTC. It encodes CASSLDLGAGSETQYF.

This clone was seen only a few times. The J gene is TRBJ2-7, the V gene TRBV6-5; possibly TRBD1 for D (5 bases). This CDR3 has 15 amino acids. With 0 bases removed from V and 2 bases from J, the gap between germline ends came to 11 bases. Germline-derived CDR1 and CDR2 are MNHEY and SVGAGI. CDR3 coding DNA: TGTGCCAGCAGTTACTCCGCAGGGCGGCCCTACGAGCAGTACTTC. This gives the protein CASSYSAGRPYEQYF.

DNA of the CDR3: TGTGCCAGTTCCGTCCCAGGGGAAGCTAATGAAAAACTGTTTTTT. Amino acid sequence: CASSVPGEANEKLFF. V and J are TRBV28 and TRBJ1-4, with D maybe TRBD1 (6 bases). The CDR3 length is 15 residues. Germline V lookup: CDR1 MDHEN, CDR2 SYDVKM. Trimming removed 9 bases from V and 3 bases from J, with 17 bases in between.